This is a list of T cell receptor beta chains from one sample in a study of T cell changes during pregnancy in multiple sclerosis. Data came from immunoSEQ multiplex PCR; TCRdb stores just in-frame clones and leaves some out. The table records 39,000 or so clones, around 90% of them present only once. The sample consisted of CD8+ T cells from peripheral blood mononuclear cells, taken in the first trimester of pregnancy. The receptors originated from a female donor with multiple sclerosis, enrolled in a pregnancy study. Both conserved end residues are part of each CDR3. The order of the fields is CDR3 protein, J gene, clone size, V gene. Expanded clones get a size class; other rows say once, few or many, or leave the size out.

CASSTGGWTEAFF,TRBJ1-1,NA,TRBV7-2
CASKGTGSANSPLHF,TRBJ1-6,NA,TRBV19
CASSLEHRNTGELFF,TRBJ2-2,NA,TRBV7-7
CASSRLQGDTEAFF,TRBJ1-1,few,TRBV4-1
CASSQDRQGSWVAGGYTF,TRBJ1-2,NA,TRBV4-3
CSARTGTYEQYF,TRBJ2-7,few,TRBV29-1
CASSQDWGLSQEQYF,TRBJ2-7,NA,TRBV4-2
CASSAEGSRYTEAFF,TRBJ1-1,NA,TRBV9
CASSETWTGVNTEAFF,TRBJ1-1,NA,TRBV6-1
CASSYSPREDAYEQYF,NA,NA,TRBV9
CASSFSASSYEQYF,TRBJ2-7,NA,TRBV27
CASSVLAGVGSEDIQYF,TRBJ2-4,NA,TRBV2
CASSQSGASNQPQHF,TRBJ1-5,NA,TRBV23-1
CASSLGVAGYQETQYF,TRBJ2-5,NA,TRBV7-7
CASSPSQGAAEKLFF,TRBJ1-4,NA,TRBV4-2
CASSVGGATYEQYF,NA,NA,TRBV9
CASSPELAGSNEQFF,TRBJ2-1,once,TRBV10-2
CASSFPGNEQFF,TRBJ2-1,NA,TRBV27
CASSLGYGVGDTQYF,TRBJ2-3,once,TRBV7-9
CASSLAGLGGTDKYEQYF,TRBJ2-7,NA,TRBV7-9
CASRSESGLEYNEQFF,TRBJ2-1,few,TRBV6-4
CASSVDGLNDEQYF,TRBJ2-7,NA,TRBV9
CASSGLAGAYEQYF,TRBJ2-7,once,TRBV2
CASSPTGRDRPSKNIQYF,TRBJ2-4,NA,TRBV5-5
CASSSAGGLYTEAFF,TRBJ1-1,NA,TRBV5-1
CASSTLDRGEAFF,TRBJ1-1,once,TRBV13
CASRITGADYGYTF,TRBJ1-2,NA,TRBV19
CASRSISYNEQFF,TRBJ2-1,NA,TRBV6-1
CASSEQGSGANVLTF,TRBJ2-6,NA,TRBV6-1
CASSDGGRGGSNSPLHF,TRBJ1-6,NA,TRBV6-4
CASALGTVTYEQYF,TRBJ2-7,NA,TRBV9
CAFYRDNLPGYTF,TRBJ1-2,once,TRBV30
CASSQGNNSPLHF,TRBJ1-6,NA,TRBV5-1
CASGHNTDTQYF,TRBJ2-3,NA,TRBV27
CASSPGTGYYEQYF,TRBJ2-7,NA,TRBV16
CASSPGGLYEQYF,TRBJ2-7,NA,TRBV18
CASSSGPPRYEQYF,TRBJ2-7,NA,TRBV2
CASSSLTRYNEQFF,TRBJ2-1,NA,TRBV28
CASSLSWDSLYEQYF,TRBJ2-7,NA,TRBV14
CASSQDRGGASGEAFF,TRBJ1-1,NA,TRBV4-1
CASTLNPGNYEQYF,TRBJ2-7,NA,TRBV5-1
CASSEGIGAANEKLFF,TRBJ1-4,NA,TRBV6-1
CSVEGGDRQYEQYF,TRBJ2-7,NA,TRBV29-1